The 11 T cell receptor beta chains listed next were all sequenced from one sample in a study of OX40 agonist ivuxolimab in advanced cancers. This table comes from immunoSEQ multiplex PCR, and its TCRdb copy is limited to in-frame clones, with some not included. Among tens of thousands of clones, over 85% were seen once, and the ten largest hold about 20%. The material was CD4+ or CD8+ T cells sorted from blood, obtained in a trial of the OX40 agonist ivuxolimab. These receptors were obtained from an adult with an advanced solid tumor such as melanoma, head and neck, liver or kidney cancer.

This sequence joins TRBV7-2 and TRBJ2-1; the D gene is possibly TRBD1 (6 bases). This CDR3 comprises 14 residues. The ends were cut back, 4 bases at V and 4 bases at J, with 11 bases in the middle. Germline loops: CDR1 SGHTA, CDR2 FQGNSA. The DNA for the CDR3 is TGTGCCAGCAGCTCGGCAACAGGGTACAATGAGCAGTTCTTC. It translates to CASSSATGYNEQFF.

The V call is TRBV13, the J call TRBJ1-1; D is possibly TRBD1 (5 bases). Germline V gives CDR1 PRHDT, CDR2 FYEKMQ (reference sequence). This CDR3 region has 12 residues. The germline V and J ends were trimmed by 6 bases and 3 bases, with 8 bases remaining between them. CDR3 bases: TGTGCCAGCAGTTCCAGGGACACTGAAGCTTTCTTT. Amino acid sequence: CASSSRDTEAFF. The whole variable domain, filled in from reference TRBV13 and TRBJ1-1, reads AAGVIQSPRHLIKEKRETATLKCYPIPRHDTVYWYQQGPGQDPQFLISFYEKMQSDKGSIPDRFSAQQFSDYHSELNMSSLELGDSALYFCASSSRDTEAFFGQGTRLTVV.

The chain is built from TRBV4-3 and TRBJ1-1; no clear D. The CDR3 sequence is 16 residues long. V shed 2 bases and J shed 1 base, with 14 bases lying between them. Germline V gives CDR1 LGHNA, CDR2 YSLEER. Here the CDR3 DNA reads TGCGCCAGCAGCCAATCGGGTTCTAACCAGAACACTGAAGCTTTCTTT. It translates to CASSQSGSNQNTEAFF.

The chain recombines TRBV29-1 with TRBJ2-3; a weak D match, TRBD2 (5 bases). The germline V gene has CDR1 SQVTM and CDR2 ANQGSEA. Trimming took 7 bases from V and 5 from J, leaving 10 bases between them. This CDR3 has 11 residues. CDR3 nucleotides: TGCAGCGCCCGGGATATAGATACGCAGTATTTT. It is translated as CSARDIDTQYF.

This chain joins TRBV9 and TRBJ2-5; 8 bases map to TRBD1. The CDR3 totals 15 residues. CDR1 SGDLS and CDR2 YYNGEE come from the germline V gene. V lost 6 bases and J lost 2; bases outside the gene matches: 9. CDR3 nucleotide sequence: TGTGCCAGCACTACGGGACAGGAAAATCAAGAGACCCAGTACTTC. Its protein product is CASTTGQENQETQYF.

This chain connects TRBV27 to TRBJ1-2, with 8 bases matching TRBD1. V was clipped by 1 base and J by 3 bases; unmatched bases: 4. CDR3 length: 15 amino acids. Germline assignment: CDR1 MNHEY and CDR2 SMNVEV (reference sequence). CDR3 residues: CASSLLGQADYGYTF. The CDR3 DNA reads as TGTGCCAGCAGTTTATTGGGACAGGCTGACTATGGCTACACCTTC.

The CDR3 nucleotides read TGCGCCAGCTCTCGACTCGGGAGGGCCACGAGCGAGCAGTACTTC. Its translation: CASSRLGRATSEQYF. The V gene is TRBV4-1, the J gene TRBJ2-7; 8 bases match TRBD2. This CDR3 is built from 15 residues. The germline CDR1 and CDR2 sequences are MGHRA and YSYEKL. After removal of 8 bases from V and 6 bases from J, the junction contained 15 bases not matched to a gene.

This clone was counted only a few times. The chain combines TRBV25-1 with TRBJ1-5; no definite D call. Per the germline V gene, CDR1 is MGHDK and CDR2 is SYGVNS. Trimming removed 2 bases from V and 0 bases from J, with 5 bases in between. The length of the CDR3 is 14 residues. CDR3: CASSEQNSNQPQHF. CDR3 in DNA: TGTGCCAGCAGTGAACAGAATAGCAATCAGCCCCAGCATTTT.

The chain joins TRBV7-9 to TRBJ2-2, with 9 bases that match TRBD1. Trimming took 5 bases from V and 7 from J; bases not matched to a gene: 8. The CDR3 consists of 15 residues. From germline, CDR1 is SEHNR and CDR2 FQNEAQ (reference sequence). The CDR3: CASSPGYRGLGELFF. The CDR3 DNA is TGTGCCAGCAGCCCCGGGTACAGGGGGCTCGGGGAGCTGTTTTTT.

The chain has TRBV5-6 and TRBJ2-7, with 7 bases lining up with TRBD2. Germline V lookup: CDR1 SGHDT, CDR2 YYEEEE. J lost 6 bases, V lost 4 bases, and 13 bases had no gene match. CDR3 length: 15 residues. CDR3 in amino acids: CASSRPGGRHVEQYF. Written as DNA, the CDR3 is TGTGCCAGCAGCAGACCGGGAGGCCGGCATGTCGAGCAGTACTTC.

The chain recombines TRBV5-5 with TRBJ1-1; 7 positions match TRBD1. This CDR3 is 13 amino acids long. CDR1 and CDR2 (germline): SGHKS, YYEKEE (reference sequence). The V segment lost 0 bases and the J segment 8 bases; nucleotides outside the gene matches: 4. This CDR3 is CASSLVGQREAFF. The DNA for the CDR3 is TGTGCCAGCAGCTTGGTGGGACAGAGGGAAGCTTTCTTT.